This T cell receptor beta chain stems from a study of long-term antiretroviral therapy in people with HIV. Study overall: The earliest samples predate the 2015 immediate-ART recommendation by about a decade. Study-wide points: There were no data on ART adherence, viral resistance or therapy changes, a gap that limits inferences about post-ART repertoire changes.

Trimming cost V 1 base and J 0 bases, with 7 bases left between them. CDR3 length equals 15 residues. Looked up from germline, CDR1 is KGHSH and CDR2 is LQKENI. None of the participants with HIV were treated outside the United States. The immunoSEQ assay was v3.0, run at survey level. Sequencing targeted roughly 35,000-50,000 T-cell genomes per sample. Generated by immunoSEQ multiplex PCR, the TCRdb table keeps only in-frame clones and is missing some. The sample lists around 17,000 clones; around nine tenths were seen once. Details on this clone: The antigen remains undetermined.

The source material was unsorted PBMCs, sampled 6.9 years after starting antiretroviral therapy. This sequence originates from a man between 50 and 59 years old with HIV. The gene calls are TRBV18 and TRBJ1-3, with no clear D. In nucleotides, the CDR3 is TGTGCCAGCTCACCACAGGGCCACTCTGGAAACACCATATATTTT. Its protein is CASSPQGHSGNTIYF. The whole variable domain, remainder taken from reference TRBV18 and TRBJ1-3, is NAGVMQNPRHLVRRRGQEARLRCSPMKGHSHVYWYRQLPEEGLKFMVYLQKENIIDESGMPKERFSAEFPKEGPSILRIQQVVRGDSAAYFCASSPQGHSGNTIYFGEGSWLTVV.